The 20 T cell receptor beta chains in this list originate from one sample, sequenced in a study of PD-1 blockade in mismatch repair-deficient tumors. Generated by immunoSEQ multiplex PCR, the TCRdb table keeps only in-frame clones and is missing some. Of roughly 130,000 clones in the sample, around nine tenths are singletons; the top ten hold about 10%. The sample in question was peripheral blood, obtained approximately 72 weeks after starting pembrolizumab. The source is an adult with mismatch repair-deficient cancer.

V is TRBV28 and J is TRBJ2-7, with 7 nucleotides matching TRBD2. In germline, CDR1 is MDHEN, CDR2 SYDVKM. The J segment lost 4 bases and the V segment lost 7 bases, leaving 13 bases of the junction unmatched. This CDR3 has 15 amino acids. DNA of the CDR3: TGTGCCAGCACCTCGGGGTGGGGGGGTCAGTACGAGCAGTACTTC. It is translated as CASTSGWGGQYEQYF.

CDR3 protein: CASSQSGGQPQHF. CDR3 bases: TGTGCCAGCAGTCAAAGCGGCGGGCAGCCCCAGCATTTT. J is TRBJ1-5 and V is TRBV6-5; D not resolved. CDR3 length: 13 residues. Per the germline V gene, CDR1 is MNHEY and CDR2 is SVGAGI. V lost 5 bases to trimming and J lost 7 bases, with 12 bases between them.

The V gene is TRBV15, the J gene TRBJ2-1; no reliable D call. The CDR3 contains 14 residues. Trimming removed 2 bases from V and 1 base from J, with 6 bases in between. From germline, CDR1 is LNHNV and CDR2 YYDKDF (reference sequence). CDR3 sequence: CATSRQTSYNEQFF. The CDR3 bases are TGTGCCACCAGCAGACAGACATCCTACAATGAGCAGTTCTTC. The variable domain in full, with the rest retrieved from reference TRBV15 and TRBJ2-1, is DAMVIQNPRYQVTQFGKPVTLSCSQTLNHNVMYWYQQKSSQAPKLLFHYYDKDFNNEADTPDNFQSRRPNTSFCFLDIRSPGLGDTAMYLCATSRQTSYNEQFFGPGTRLTVL.

This rearrangement joins TRBV11-2 to TRBJ2-1; D is undetermined. CDR1 is SGHAT and CDR2 is FQNNGV in the germline V gene. Trimming cost V 7 bases and J 8 bases, with 12 bases left between them. The CDR3 is 12 amino acids. The CDR3 nucleotides are TGTGCCAGCACCTTGTCTTCTGATGAGCAGTTCTTC. This sequence encodes CASTLSSDEQFF.

The rearrangement joins TRBV29-1 to TRBJ2-1; 14 nucleotides match TRBD2. Germline lookup yields CDR1 SQVTM and CDR2 ANQGSEA. This CDR3 contains 20 residues. After removal of 0 bases from V and 0 bases from J, the junction contained 10 bases not matched to a gene. The CDR3 bases are TGCAGCGTTGAAGACGGTGGACTAGCGGGAGGCCCGAGCTCCTACAATGAGCAGTTCTTC. The encoded protein is CSVEDGGLAGGPSSYNEQFF.

This clone occurred a few times. The chain couples TRBV9 to TRBJ2-1, with unresolved D. This CDR3 has 16 residues. With 0 bases removed from V and 0 bases from J, the gap between germline ends came to 10 bases. The germline CDR1 and CDR2 sequences are SGDLS and YYNGEE. The CDR3 loop is CASSVAVPSSYNEQFF. CDR3 DNA sequence: TGTGCCAGCAGCGTAGCGGTGCCTAGCTCCTACAATGAGCAGTTCTTC.

The rearrangement links TRBV28 to TRBJ2-7; D tentatively fits TRBD1 or TRBD2 (6 bases each). The CDR3 is 14 residues long. Trimming removed 6 bases at V and 0 bases at J, with 12 bases between. Per the germline V gene, CDR1 is MDHEN and CDR2 is SYDVKM. The CDR3: CASSGGTNSYEQYF. CDR3 in DNA: TGTGCCAGCAGCGGAGGGACAAACTCCTACGAGCAGTACTTC.

The CDR3 here is CASSRGTVYSYEQYF. The DNA of the CDR3 is TGTGCCAGCAGCCGCGGGACAGTGTACTCCTACGAGCAGTACTTC. The rearrangement links TRBV7-9 to TRBJ2-7; a possible D gene is TRBD1 (7 bases). Trimming shortened V by 5 bases and J by 0 bases, and 14 bases separated the two germline ends. The CDR3 extends over 15 amino acids. Germline lookup yields CDR1 SEHNR and CDR2 FQNEAQ (reference sequence).

The gene calls are TRBV7-9 and TRBJ2-5; 10 bases are a match to TRBD2. CDR3 length: 19 amino acids. Germline-derived CDR1 and CDR2 are SEHNR and FQNEAQ (reference sequence). The trim removed 0 bases at V and 2 bases at J, leaving 12 bases unmatched. The CDR3 nucleotides read TGTGCCAGCAGCTTAGCGACGCGGCTAGCGGGAGTTGGGCAAGAGACCCAGTACTTC. It translates to CASSLATRLAGVGQETQYF.

The chain employs TRBV2 and TRBJ2-1; 8 bases fit TRBD2. Germline trimming cut 6 bases from V and 9 bases from J; bases unmatched to any gene: 16. Germline assignment: CDR1 SNHLY and CDR2 FYNNEI. The CDR3 is 16 amino acids. The CDR3 here is CASRDPGLAVTSEQFF. The CDR3, as DNA: TGTGCCAGCAGAGACCCTGGACTAGCCGTAACCTCTGAGCAGTTCTTC.

J is TRBJ2-3 and V is TRBV5-6; 12 bases are shared with TRBD2. The V segment lost 4 bases and the J segment 4 bases; nucleotides outside the gene matches: 7. The CDR3 totals 16 residues. Germline V gene lookup returns CDR1 SGHDT and CDR2 YYEEEE. The CDR3 spells CASSAGTSGWADTQYF. CDR3 DNA sequence: TGTGCCAGCAGCGCCGGGACTAGCGGGTGGGCAGATACGCAGTATTTT.

The rearrangement joins TRBV10-2 to TRBJ2-1, with TRBD2 identical over 8 bases. The CDR3 is 15 amino acids. Germline lookup yields CDR1 WSHSY and CDR2 SAAADI. V shed 0 bases and J 7 bases; nucleotides not matched to a gene: 5. The CDR3 loop is CASSESGLVLNEQFF. For the CDR3, the DNA is TGCGCCAGCAGTGAGTCGGGACTAGTTCTAAATGAGCAGTTCTTC.

The chain has TRBV27 and TRBJ2-1, with TRBD2 as a possible D gene (6 bases). V was pared by 2 bases and J by 4 bases, with 12 bases between. CDR3 size: 15 residues. Germline assignment: CDR1 MNHEY and CDR2 SMNVEV (reference sequence). The CDR3 DNA reads TGTGCCAGCAGTTTAGCAGGGACTGGATACAATGAGCAGTTCTTC. Translating gives CASSLAGTGYNEQFF.

Notes on this clone: Other DNA sequences in this sample translate to the same CDR3. The chain recombines TRBV6-5 with TRBJ1-1; no reliable D call. The CDR3 contains 12 residues. V was shortened by 2 bases and J by 4 bases, with 5 bases between the two germline ends. Per the germline V gene, CDR1 is MNHEY and CDR2 is SVGAGI. The CDR3 protein is CASSYGGTEAFF. Here the CDR3 DNA reads TGTGCCAGCAGTTACGGAGGCACTGAAGCTTTCTTT.

The rearrangement joins TRBV29-1 to TRBJ2-7; 7 bases fit TRBD1. Per the germline V gene, CDR1 is SQVTM and CDR2 is ANQGSEA. J lost 0 bases, V lost 4 bases, and 3 bases had no gene match. This CDR3 region has 13 residues. CDR3 nucleotide sequence: TGCAGCGTTGCGACAGGGAACTCCTACGAGCAGTACTTC. Encoded protein: CSVATGNSYEQYF.

This clone was counted once. The rearrangement uses TRBV12-5 and TRBJ2-3; D might be TRBD2 (5 bases). The CDR3 is 14 amino acids. V was trimmed by 5 bases and J by 0 bases, leaving 9 bases between them. Germline V gene sequence: CDR1 LGHNT, CDR2 FRNRAP. CDR3 sequence (DNA): TGTGCTAGTGGTCGGGGTCAAAGCACAGATACGCAGTATTTT. This sequence encodes CASGRGQSTDTQYF.

The chain joins TRBV6-5 to TRBJ2-1; D possibly matches TRBD1 or TRBD2 (5 bases each). This CDR3 is built from 13 residues. CDR1 and CDR2 (germline): MNHEY, SVGAGI. Trimming removed 6 bases from V and 5 bases from J, with 11 bases in between. CDR3 in DNA: TGTGCCAGCAGCCCCGGGACCGACAATGAGCAGTTCTTC. As protein: CASSPGTDNEQFF.

CDR3 in amino acids: CASSQAPFLAGSTYEQYF. The CDR3 DNA sequence: TGCGCCAGCAGCCAAGCCCCATTCCTAGCGGGAAGTACCTACGAGCAGTACTTC. The chain couples TRBV4-1 to TRBJ2-7; 9 bases map to TRBD2. V was pared by 1 base and J by 2 bases, with 12 bases of the junction left unmatched. CDR3 length equals 18 residues. Germline V CDR1 and CDR2: MGHRA, YSYEKL.

The CDR3 spells CASSLVPGVGEETQYF. The CDR3 bases are TGTGCCAGCAGCTTAGTGCCAGGGGTAGGTGAGGAGACCCAGTACTTC. The chain couples TRBV7-2 to TRBJ2-5, with D possibly being TRBD1 (6 bases). The CDR3 sequence is 16 residues long. The V gene's germline CDR1 is SGHTA and CDR2 FQGNSA. V lost 1 base and J 5 bases, leaving 17 bases between the germline ends.

This rearrangement joins TRBV11-2 to TRBJ2-3; D is undetermined. Between the trimmed V and J ends, which lost 3 bases and 7 bases, there was a span of 11 bases. Germline V gene data show CDR1 as SGHAT and CDR2 as FQNNGV. The CDR3 is 13 amino acids. CDR3 sequence reads: CASSFSLVHTQYF. CDR3 bases: TGTGCCAGCAGCTTCTCTCTAGTGCATACGCAGTATTTT.